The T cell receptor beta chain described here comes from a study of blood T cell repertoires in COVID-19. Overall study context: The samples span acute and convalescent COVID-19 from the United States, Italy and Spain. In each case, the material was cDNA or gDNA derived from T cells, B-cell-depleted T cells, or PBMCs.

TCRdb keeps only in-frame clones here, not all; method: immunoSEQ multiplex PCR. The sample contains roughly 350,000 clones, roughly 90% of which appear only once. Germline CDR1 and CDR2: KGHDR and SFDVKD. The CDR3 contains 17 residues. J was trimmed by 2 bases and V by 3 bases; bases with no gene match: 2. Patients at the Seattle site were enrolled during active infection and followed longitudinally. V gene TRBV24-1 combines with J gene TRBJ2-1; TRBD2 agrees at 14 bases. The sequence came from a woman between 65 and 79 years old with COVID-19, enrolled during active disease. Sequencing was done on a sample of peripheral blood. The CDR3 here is CATSDRTSGGTYNEQFF. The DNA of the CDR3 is TGTGCCACCAGTGATCGGACTAGCGGGGGGACCTACAATGAGCAGTTCTTC.